The rows below give T cell receptor beta chains drawn from one sample of a study of blood T cell repertoires in COVID-19. Here immunoSEQ multiplex PCR was the method, and the copy in TCRdb shows in-frame clones only, minus some. The sample gives more than 150,000 clones, around 90% of which show up once; roughly 6.7% is in the top ten. What was sequenced was peripheral blood. These receptor sequences come from a man aged 40-49 years with acute or convalescent COVID-19. Each CDR3 is given with its conserved first and last residue. The D gene is left open where the match is weak. Clone size is not always given. Where it is, it says once, few, many or a class for expanded clones.

cdr3_aa cdr3_nt j_call d_call v_call clone_size
CASSRAGGLTDTQYF TGTGCCAGCAGCCGAGCGGGGGGGCTCACAGATACGCAGTATTTT TRBJ2-3 TRBD2 TRBV7-3 NA
CASSLTDLNTEAFF TGTGCCAGCAGCCTGACAGATTTGAACACTGAAGCTTTCTTT TRBJ1-1 NA TRBV6-2/TRBV6-3 NA
CASSGDTYGYTF TGTGCCAGTAGTGGGGACACCTATGGCTACACCTTC TRBJ1-2 NA TRBV19 NA
CASSGAGTGSRLTGEQYF TGTGCCAGTAGTGGCGCCGGGACAGGGTCACGTCTTACGGGCGAGCAGTACTTC TRBJ2-7 TRBD1 TRBV19 NA
CATSDSGQGAYGYTF TGTGCCACCAGTGACTCCGGACAGGGGGCATATGGCTACACCTTC TRBJ1-2 TRBD1 TRBV24-1 NA
CAWSVWTGKNTEAFF TGTGCCTGGAGTGTCTGGACAGGGAAAAACACTGAAGCTTTCTTT TRBJ1-1 TRBD1 TRBV30 NA
CASSLLQGWKDYGYTF TGTGCCAGCAGCTTACTCCAGGGGTGGAAGGACTATGGCTACACCTTC TRBJ1-2 NA TRBV7-6 NA
CASSTQQGAGYTF TGTGCCAGTAGTACGCAACAGGGGGCTGGCTACACCTTC TRBJ1-2 TRBD1 TRBV19 NA
CASSRDRANSPLHF TGTGCCAGCAGCAGGGACAGGGCAAATTCACCCCTCCACTTT TRBJ1-6 TRBD1 TRBV5-5 once
CASSKTDIPGTGDRGSYEQYF TGTGCCAGCAGCAAAACCGACATTCCTGGGACAGGGGATAGAGGGTCCTACGAGCAGTACTTC TRBJ2-7 NA TRBV21-1 NA
CATWAGYGYTF TGTGCCACTTGGGCGGGCTATGGCTACACCTTC TRBJ1-2 NA TRBV25-1 few
CAWSVPALETIHGYTF TGTGCCTGGAGTGTCCCCGCACTCGAAACGATTCATGGCTACACCTTC TRBJ1-2 NA TRBV30 NA
CASSPSGAHGYEQYF TGCGCCAGCAGCCCCTCAGGGGCCCACGGCTACGAGCAGTACTTC TRBJ2-7 NA TRBV5-1 NA
CASSRGTVSNEKLFF TGTGCCAGCAGCCGAGGGACAGTCTCTAATGAAAAACTGTTTTTT TRBJ1-4 TRBD1 TRBV3-1/TRBV3-2 once
CSASRTAYEQYF TGCAGTGCTAGTAGGACAGCCTACGAGCAGTACTTC TRBJ2-7 NA TRBV20-1 once
CSVEFRGLETYNEQFF TGCAGCGTTGAATTCCGGGGACTAGAAACCTACAATGAGCAGTTCTTC TRBJ2-1 TRBD2 TRBV29-1 NA
CASSFLVSGNTIYF TGTGCCAGCAGCTTCCTGGTTAGCGGAAACACCATATATTTT TRBJ1-3 NA TRBV13 NA
CASSQAGTDNEQFF TGCGCCAGCAGCCAAGCCGGGACAGACAATGAGCAGTTCTTC TRBJ2-1 TRBD1 TRBV5-1 NA
CASSSFNPGQSYNEQFF TGTGCCAGCAGCAGTTTTAACCCGGGACAGTCCTACAATGAGCAGTTCTTC TRBJ2-1 NA TRBV21-1 NA
CASMLEGQGTEAFF TGCGCCAGCATGCTCGAGGGACAGGGAACTGAAGCTTTCTTT TRBJ1-1 TRBD1 TRBV5-1 NA
CASSYGQENTGELFF TGTGCCAGCAGTTATGGGCAGGAGAACACCGGGGAGCTGTTTTTT TRBJ2-2 NA TRBV6-5 NA
CASSLGQLEQYF TGTGCCAGCAGCCTCGGACAGCTCGAGCAGTACTTC TRBJ2-7 NA TRBV14 NA
CASSQGGEKLFF TGTGCCAGCAGCCAGGGTGGTGAAAAACTGTTTTTT TRBJ1-4 NA TRBV2 NA
CASTSTFGKGSEAFF TGTGCCAGCACCTCTACCTTCGGGAAGGGAAGTGAAGCTTTCTTT TRBJ1-1 NA TRBV7-6 NA
CASSTQENEKLFF TGTGCCAGCAGCACCCAGGAAAATGAAAAACTGTTTTTT TRBJ1-4 NA TRBV21-1 NA
CASSLDYTGGYTF TGTGCCAGCAGCTTAGATTATACGGGGGGCTACACCTTC TRBJ1-2 NA TRBV11-2 NA
CASSDRTGRGYTF TGTGCCAGCAGCGACCGGACAGGCCGCGGCTACACCTTC TRBJ1-2 TRBD1 TRBV28 NA
CASSYYGQGSYEQYF TGTGCCAGCAGTTACTACGGACAGGGTTCCTACGAGCAGTACTTC TRBJ2-7 TRBD1 TRBV6-5 NA
CASTAGPHGYTF TGTGCCAGCACCGCGGGGCCCCATGGCTACACCTTC TRBJ1-2 NA TRBV12-3/TRBV12-4 NA
CASSQGAAEAFF TGTGCCAGCAGCCAAGGGGCAGCTGAAGCTTTCTTT TRBJ1-1 NA TRBV3-1/TRBV3-2 NA
CASSLERGNYGYTF TGTGCCAGCAGCCTCGAAAGGGGGAACTATGGCTACACCTTC TRBJ1-2 NA TRBV7-9 NA
CASSLMAGLGNQPQHF TGTGCCAGCAGCTTGATGGCGGGTTTGGGTAATCAGCCCCAGCATTTT TRBJ1-5 NA TRBV5-5 NA
CASSVQDRGDTQYF TGTGCCAGCAGCGTCCAGGACAGGGGGGATACGCAGTATTTT TRBJ2-3 TRBD1 TRBV9 few
CASSLVMGQGSSYEQYF TGCGCCAGCAGCTTGGTAATGGGCCAGGGCTCTTCCTACGAGCAGTACTTC TRBJ2-7 NA TRBV5-1 NA
CASSSRQGGYDEQFF TGTGCCAGCAGCTCGCGACAGGGGGGGTACGATGAGCAGTTCTTC TRBJ2-1 TRBD1 TRBV11-2 NA
CASREPGYGYTF TGCGCCAGCAGGGAGCCTGGCTATGGCTACACCTTC TRBJ1-2 NA TRBV5-1 few
CASSSAGAHTDTQYF TGTGCCAGCAGTTCTGCGGGGGCGCACACAGATACGCAGTATTTT TRBJ2-3 NA TRBV28 NA
CASSSSPQGAGETQYF TGTGCCAGCAGCTCGTCACCACAGGGGGCAGGTGAGACCCAGTACTTC TRBJ2-5 TRBD1 TRBV5-4 NA
CASSWPTEGGSTGELFF TGTGCCAGCAGCTGGCCCACGGAGGGCGGGAGCACCGGGGAGCTGTTTTTT TRBJ2-2 TRBD2 TRBV7-8 once
CASSYGGGRRNTEAFF TGTGCCAGCAGCTATGGGGGGGGCAGAAGGAACACTGAAGCTTTCTTT TRBJ1-1 NA TRBV7-2 NA
CSASGQGVTYEQYF TGCAGCGCCTCCGGACAGGGGGTTACCTACGAGCAGTACTTC TRBJ2-7 TRBD1 TRBV29-1 NA
CASSRTVDYGYTF TGTGCCAGCAGTCGCACGGTTGACTATGGCTACACCTTC TRBJ1-2 NA TRBV2 NA
CASSLVPGTQETQYF TGCGCCAGCAGCTTGGTACCGGGTACACAAGAGACCCAGTACTTC TRBJ2-5 NA TRBV5-1 NA
CASSLLSANTGELFF TGTGCCAGCAGCTTATTGTCAGCGAACACCGGGGAGCTGTTTTTT TRBJ2-2 NA TRBV7-2 once